This TCR beta chain was sequenced during a study of human T cells and chemical hapten exposure. A single record per CDR3 protein comes from TCRdb applying MiXCR to the RACE reads. In the table there are about 380,000 distinct CDR3 sequences, approximately 5.1% of which are singletons. Germline CDR1 reads DFQATT; CDR2 reads SNEGSKA (reference sequence). CDR3 length equals 13 residues. V was shortened by 3 bases and J by 3 bases, with 9 bases between the two germline ends. The time point was: patch test 1, 2 weeks after DPC sensitization. The treatment is: therapeutic diphenylcyclopropenone sensitization with weekly scalp DPC.

This receptor was obtained from a woman aged 50 to 60 with alopecia areata. Some clones in this sample may be carry-over from other donors' samples. This sequence joins TRBV20-1 and TRBJ1-5; maybe TRBD1 (5 bases). The sequenced sample was whole blood, obtained in connection with sensitization to the hapten diphenylcyclopropenone (DPC). The CDR3 reads CSASRVDNQPQHF. The CDR3 DNA reads as TGCAGTGCTAGCAGGGTAGACAATCAGCCCCAGCATTTT.